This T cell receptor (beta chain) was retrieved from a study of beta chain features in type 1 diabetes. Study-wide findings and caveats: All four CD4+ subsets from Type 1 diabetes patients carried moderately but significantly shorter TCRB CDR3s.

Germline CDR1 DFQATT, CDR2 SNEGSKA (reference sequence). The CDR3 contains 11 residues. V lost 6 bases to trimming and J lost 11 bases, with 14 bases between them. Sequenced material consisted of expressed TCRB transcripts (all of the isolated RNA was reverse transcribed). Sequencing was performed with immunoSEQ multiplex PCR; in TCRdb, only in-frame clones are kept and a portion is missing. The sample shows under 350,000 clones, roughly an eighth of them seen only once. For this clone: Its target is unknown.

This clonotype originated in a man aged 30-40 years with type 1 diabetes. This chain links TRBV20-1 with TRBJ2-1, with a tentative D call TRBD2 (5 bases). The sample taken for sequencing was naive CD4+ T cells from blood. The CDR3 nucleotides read TGCAGTGCAGCGGTCCAGCGGCAGCAGTTCTTC. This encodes CSAAVQRQQFF.